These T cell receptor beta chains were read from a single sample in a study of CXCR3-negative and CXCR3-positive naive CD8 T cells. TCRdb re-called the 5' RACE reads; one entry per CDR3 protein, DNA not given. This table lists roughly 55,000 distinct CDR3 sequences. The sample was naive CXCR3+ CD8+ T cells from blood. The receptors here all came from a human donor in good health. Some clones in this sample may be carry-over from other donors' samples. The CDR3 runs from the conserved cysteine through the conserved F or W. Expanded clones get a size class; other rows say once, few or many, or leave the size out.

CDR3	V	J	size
CASSPRSSGTTSSYNEQFF	TRBV3-1	TRBJ2-1	.
CASSPLASGGARAWTYEQYF	TRBV7-2	TRBJ2-7	.
CATSSGITSFYGYTF	TRBV15	TRBJ1-2	.
CSARDLHGLGTANTEAFF	TRBV20-1	TRBJ1-1	.
CASSDRDGFNEQFF	TRBV6-4	TRBJ2-1	.
CAIGSGENYGFTF	TRBV10-3	TRBJ1-2	.
CSARVGGPEAFF	TRBV20-1	TRBJ1-1	.
CASSLDSQVFNEQFF	TRBV19	TRBJ2-1	.
CSGGTLSTQYF	TRBV29-1	TRBJ2-3	.
CASSQGTGGFTNTGELFF	TRBV4-3	TRBJ2-2	.
CSVEEGGTAYEQYF	TRBV29-1	TRBJ2-7	.
CASRPFAGAYEQYF	TRBV6-2/TRBV6-3	TRBJ2-7	.
CASSSLGGTPYGYTF	TRBV7-9	TRBJ1-2	.
CSVEVWASGARTGELFF	TRBV29-1	TRBJ2-2	.
CASSLTTKRTDTQYF	TRBV12-3/TRBV12-4	TRBJ2-3	.
CASSKDPPRTGQDNSPLHF	TRBV21-1	TRBJ1-6	.
CASMAGSFSYEQYF	TRBV5-1	TRBJ2-7	.
CASSYGGGGSTDTQYF	TRBV6-5	TRBJ2-3	.
CASSQDYQRGFYNEQFF	TRBV4-3	TRBJ2-1	.
CASSLWMVREQFF	TRBV28	TRBJ2-1	.
CSAFQGTGELFF	TRBV20-1	TRBJ2-2	.
CASRGVGYTDTQYF	TRBV7-9	TRBJ2-3	.
CASSTRSASVTGPNYGYTF	TRBV12-3/TRBV12-4	TRBJ1-2	.
CASSYKSDTEAFF	TRBV7-7	TRBJ1-1	.
CASSLIGVQDTQYF	TRBV7-6	TRBJ2-3	.
CASSAQGASADTQYF	TRBV9	TRBJ2-3	.
CASSLASGDTQYF	TRBV28	TRBJ2-3	.
CASSTPGPNQPQHF	TRBV28	TRBJ1-5	.
CASKGNTEAFF	TRBV2	TRBJ1-1	.
CASSAEVGGGTDTQYF	TRBV6-4	TRBJ2-3	.
CASGPSYEQYF	TRBV6-2/TRBV6-3	TRBJ2-7	.
CASSYRQGAYTEAFF	TRBV28	TRBJ1-1	.
CASRENRTPNEKLFF	TRBV2	TRBJ1-4	.
CASSETGVQETQYF	TRBV25-1	TRBJ2-5	.
CASSLADEQFF	TRBV5-4	TRBJ2-1	.
CAISESTTRLTEQFF	TRBV10-3	TRBJ2-1	.
CASNSVGYNEQFF	TRBV19	TRBJ2-1	.
CASSLLSAQGYNEQFF	TRBV5-1	TRBJ2-1	.
CASSSDLLDEQFF	TRBV5-1	TRBJ2-1	medium-sized
CASSLSSSNQPQHF	TRBV5-6	TRBJ1-5	.
CASSQIQDSNQPQHF	TRBV6-2/TRBV6-3	TRBJ1-5	.
CASSTEAGQGSHNEQFF	TRBV27	TRBJ2-1	.
CASSPGNRPDTQYF	TRBV6-2/TRBV6-3	TRBJ2-3	.
CASSPAGGLEFEYGYTF	TRBV28	TRBJ1-2	.
CASSQGGYEQYF	TRBV4-1	TRBJ2-7	.
CASRLTDTQYF	TRBV6-5	TRBJ2-3	.
CASNPGVKNTIYF	TRBV13	TRBJ1-3	.
CSVGTAIMNTEAFF	TRBV29-1	TRBJ1-1	.
CSVGHQETQYF	TRBV20-1	TRBJ2-5	.
CASSLVSYGSSYEQYF	TRBV11-2	TRBJ2-7	.
CASSLAGASGELFF	TRBV7-6	TRBJ2-2	.